A selection of T cell receptor beta chains follows, all from one sample in a study of T cell responses to AZD1222 COVID-19 vaccine. The data were produced by immunoSEQ multiplex PCR, yet TCRdb's version contains in-frame clones alone and is incomplete. The table has about 81,000 clones, approximately 85% seen once; the top ten hold more than 3%. Sequenced here: peripheral blood, sampled 28 days after the second AZD1222 dose. The receptors come from an adult who received the AZD1222 COVID-19 vaccine. Each CDR3 is given with its conserved first and last residue. D genes are given only for firm matches. Clone size is not always given. Where it is, it says once, few, many or a class for expanded clones.

j_call	d_call	v_call	clone_size	cdr3_nt	cdr3_aa
TRBJ1-4	.	TRBV2	.	TGTGCCAGCAGTGAAGTATCGGCGTTTGAAAAACTGTTTTTT	CASSEVSAFEKLFF
TRBJ2-3	.	TRBV6-5	.	TGTGCCAGCAGTTACTCGAGGGGCACGCAGTATTTT	CASSYSRGTQYF
TRBJ1-1	.	TRBV5-1	.	TGCGCCAGCAGCCCCCGGGGGGCGGAAGCTTTCTTT	CASSPRGAEAFF
TRBJ2-5	TRBD2	TRBV2	.	TGTGCCAGCACAAAACGGAGCGGGGGGGAGGGAACCCAGTACTTC	CASTKRSGGEGTQYF
TRBJ1-4	TRBD1	TRBV19	.	TGTGCCAGTAGTATAGTCCCAGGGGGCCGGGAAAAACTGTTTTTT	CASSIVPGGREKLFF
TRBJ1-2	.	TRBV7-2	.	TGTGCCAGCAGCTACCAGGGTTCGGGAGATGGCTACACCTTC	CASSYQGSGDGYTF
TRBJ2-7	.	TRBV6-2/TRBV6-3	.	TGTGCCAGCAGTTACTGGGGGGCCCACGAGCAGTACTTC	CASSYWGAHEQYF
TRBJ1-1	.	TRBV4-2	.	TGTGCCAGCAGCCAAGTAGGGCTGAACACTGAAGCTTTCTTT	CASSQVGLNTEAFF
TRBJ1-4	.	TRBV4-1	.	TGCGCCAGCAGCCAAGATTTGGGGCAGGTTTATAATGAAAAACTGTTTTTT	CASSQDLGQVYNEKLFF
TRBJ2-2	.	TRBV28	.	TGTGCCAGCAGCCCAGGGGGGCAGGACACCGGGGAGCTGTTTTTT	CASSPGGQDTGELFF
TRBJ1-2	.	TRBV5-4	few	TGTGCCAGCAGCTTGGACAGCGAAGGTGGCTACACCTTC	CASSLDSEGGYTF
TRBJ1-5	.	TRBV4-2	.	TGTGCCAGCAGCCAAGAGGTCAGGACCGTTCGTCAGCCCCAGCATTTT	CASSQEVRTVRQPQHF
TRBJ2-3	.	TRBV5-1	.	TGCGCCAGCAGCTTGGAGATGTGGGACCCCCCCCGGAGCACAGATACGCAGTATTTT	CASSLEMWDPPRSTDTQYF
TRBJ2-1	.	TRBV19	.	TGTGCCAGTAGTATCTCACCCGGCGGGTTCTCCTACAATGAGCAGTTCTTC	CASSISPGGFSYNEQFF
TRBJ1-1	.	TRBV19	.	TGTGCCAGTAGTCCCCGGGGAAGGGTGACTCGGGTTAGTAGCACTGAAGCTTTCTTT	CASSPRGRVTRVSSTEAFF
TRBJ1-2	.	TRBV27	.	TGTGCCAGCAGTTTACGACAGGACCCCACGCTGTATGGCTACACCTTC	CASSLRQDPTLYGYTF
TRBJ2-5	.	TRBV5-4	.	TGTGCCAGCAGCTTTCCGGGACTTAAAGAGACCCAGTACTTC	CASSFPGLKETQYF
TRBJ1-1	TRBD1	TRBV11-3	.	TGTGCCAGCAGCTTAGAAGGGGGCGCCACTGAAGCTTTCTTT	CASSLEGGATEAFF
TRBJ2-1	TRBD2	TRBV6-2/TRBV6-3	.	TGTGCCAGCAGTTTGCTAGCGGGAGGGCCGTACAATGAGCAGTTCTTC	CASSLLAGGPYNEQFF
TRBJ1-5	.	TRBV7-2	.	TGTGCCAGCAGCCCTGGGAGGGGTCAGCCCCAGCATTTT	CASSPGRGQPQHF
TRBJ2-3	TRBD2	TRBV29-1	.	TGCAGCGTTGAAGTAGCGGGAGGCACAGATACGCAGTATTTT	CSVEVAGGTDTQYF
TRBJ2-3	.	TRBV24-1	.	TGTGCCACCAGTGATTTGAGGGGGTCAGATACGCAGTATTTT	CATSDLRGSDTQYF
TRBJ1-1	.	TRBV5-8	few	TGTGCCAGCACCCTCATGGTCTTGAACACTGAAGCTTTCTTT	CASTLMVLNTEAFF
TRBJ1-4	.	TRBV7-8	.	TGTGCCAGCAGCTTACAGAAGGGCCCCCGAGGTGAAAAACTGTTTTTT	CASSLQKGPRGEKLFF
TRBJ1-2	.	TRBV5-1	.	TGCGCCAGCAGCTTGAGGACAGACAACTATGGCTACACCTTC	CASSLRTDNYGYTF
TRBJ1-4	.	TRBV3-1/TRBV3-2	.	TGTGCCAGCAGCATTGGGACGGATGAAAAACTGTTTTTT	CASSIGTDEKLFF
TRBJ2-1	TRBD2	TRBV5-1	.	TGCGCCAGCAGCTCCTTAGCGGGCTCCTACAATGAGCAGTTCTTC	CASSSLAGSYNEQFF
TRBJ2-5	.	TRBV30	.	TGTGCCTGGAGTTCAGGGTTAGAGACCCAGTACTTC	CAWSSGLETQYF
TRBJ2-2	.	TRBV6-4	.	TGTGCCAGCAGTGACCTACTTAACGGGGAGCTGTTTTTT	CASSDLLNGELFF
TRBJ1-6	.	TRBV3-1/TRBV3-2	medium-sized	TGTGCCAGCAGCCAAGCTGTGTCCTCGGGGAATTCACCCCTCCACTTT	CASSQAVSSGNSPLHF
TRBJ1-5	TRBD1	TRBV19	.	TGTGCCAGTAGACTGGGACAGGGGAGACAGCCCCAGCATTTT	CASRLGQGRQPQHF
TRBJ1-2	.	TRBV10-3	few	TGTGCCATCAGTGATGGCAGCTATGGCTACACCTTC	CAISDGSYGYTF
TRBJ2-1	TRBD1	TRBV10-3	.	TGTGCCATCAGTGAGCCCTCCGGGACAGGGGTTGACAATGAGCAGTTCTTC	CAISEPSGTGVDNEQFF
TRBJ1-2	.	TRBV5-8	.	TGTGCCAGCAGCCCGAAAGGGGGGTACTATGGCTACACCTTC	CASSPKGGYYGYTF
TRBJ1-1	.	TRBV19	.	TGTGCCAGTCTACTGGGCGGGGTTGGCACTGAAGCTTTCTTT	CASLLGGVGTEAFF
TRBJ1-2	.	TRBV19	.	TGTGCCAGTAGTTCGTGGGACTTACAGGATCCCTCTTATGGCTACACCTTC	CASSSWDLQDPSYGYTF
TRBJ1-1	.	TRBV29-1	.	TGCAGCCACGGTGAGGGCGGGAACACTGAAGCTTTCTTT	CSHGEGGNTEAFF
TRBJ1-5	.	TRBV11-1	.	TGTGCCAGCAGCTTAGACAGGAGCAATCAGCCCCAGCATTTT	CASSLDRSNQPQHF
TRBJ2-1	.	TRBV4-1	medium-sized	TGCGCCAGCAGCCAAGTTTCATTTGGTTATAATGAGCAGTTCTTC	CASSQVSFGYNEQFF
TRBJ2-3	TRBD2	TRBV5-1	.	TGCGCCAGCAGCTCCCAGCGGGGGTCAGATACGCAGTATTTT	CASSSQRGSDTQYF
TRBJ1-3	.	TRBV5-5	.	TGTGCCAGCAGCTTCGGGGTACCTGGAAACACCATATATTTT	CASSFGVPGNTIYF
TRBJ1-5	TRBD1	TRBV19	.	TGTGCCAGTAGTACGACAGGGTGGGACAATCAGCCCCAGCATTTT	CASSTTGWDNQPQHF
TRBJ2-1	.	TRBV5-6	.	TGTGCCAGCACCCCCGTGTATTTTGAGCAGTTCTTC	CASTPVYFEQFF
TRBJ2-1	.	TRBV13	.	TGTGCCAGCAGCGACCAGATAGGTAGCTCCTACAATGAGCAGTTCTTC	CASSDQIGSSYNEQFF
TRBJ2-3	.	TRBV19	.	TGTGCCAGTAGTATACCCGCGGGCTCTAGGCATTTT	CASSIPAGSRHF
TRBJ1-5	.	TRBV4-1	.	TGCGCCAGCAGCCAACTAGGGGGTGGCAATCAGCCCCAGCATTTT	CASSQLGGGNQPQHF
TRBJ1-4	.	TRBV18	.	TGTGCCAGCTCACCAGCGGGTAGTGGTGAAAAACTGTTTTTT	CASSPAGSGEKLFF
TRBJ1-1	TRBD1	TRBV28	.	TGTGCCAGCAGGGTCCGGGACAGAACTGAAGCTTTCTTT	CASRVRDRTEAFF
TRBJ1-2	.	TRBV7-9	.	TGTGCCAGCAGCTTAGAGGGATTCACGTATGGCTACACCTTC	CASSLEGFTYGYTF
TRBJ2-5	.	TRBV10-3	.	TGTGCCATCAGTGGGGCCGGGGGCCGAGAGACCCAGTACTTC	CAISGAGGRETQYF
TRBJ2-7	.	TRBV27	many	TGTGCCAGCAGTTTAGAGGGATGGTCGAGCTCCTACGAGCAGTACTTC	CASSLEGWSSSYEQYF